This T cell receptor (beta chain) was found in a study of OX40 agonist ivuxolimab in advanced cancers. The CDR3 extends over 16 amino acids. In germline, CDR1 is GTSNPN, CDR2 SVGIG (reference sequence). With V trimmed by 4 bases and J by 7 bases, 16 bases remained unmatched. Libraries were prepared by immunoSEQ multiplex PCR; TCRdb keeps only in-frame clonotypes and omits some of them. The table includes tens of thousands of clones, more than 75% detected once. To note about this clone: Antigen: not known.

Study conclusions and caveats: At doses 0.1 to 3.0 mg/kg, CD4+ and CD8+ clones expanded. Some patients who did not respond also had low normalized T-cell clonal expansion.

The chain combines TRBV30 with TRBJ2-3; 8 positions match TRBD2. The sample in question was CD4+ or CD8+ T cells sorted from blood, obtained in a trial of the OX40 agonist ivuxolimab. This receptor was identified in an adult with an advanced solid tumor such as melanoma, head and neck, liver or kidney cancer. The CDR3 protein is CAWIIWSGRGANTQYF. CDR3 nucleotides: TGTGCCTGGATAATTTGGAGCGGGAGAGGTGCAAATACGCAGTATTTT.